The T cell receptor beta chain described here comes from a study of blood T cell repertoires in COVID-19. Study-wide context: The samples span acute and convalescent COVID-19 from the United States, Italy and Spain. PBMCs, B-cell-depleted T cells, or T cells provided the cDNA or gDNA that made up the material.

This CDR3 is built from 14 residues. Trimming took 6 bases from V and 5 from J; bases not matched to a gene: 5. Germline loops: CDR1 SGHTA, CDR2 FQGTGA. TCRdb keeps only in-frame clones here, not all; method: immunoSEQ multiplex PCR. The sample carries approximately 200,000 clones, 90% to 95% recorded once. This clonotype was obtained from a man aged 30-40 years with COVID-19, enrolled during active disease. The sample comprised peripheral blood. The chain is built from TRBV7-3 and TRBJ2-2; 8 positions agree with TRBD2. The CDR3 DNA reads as TGTGCCAGCAGGGCCGGGACTAGGACCGGGGAGCTGTTTTTT. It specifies CASRAGTRTGELFF.